Presented here are 20 T cell receptor beta chains from one specimen sequenced in a study of blood T cell repertoires in COVID-19. TCRdb keeps only in-frame clones here, not all; method: immunoSEQ multiplex PCR. The repertoire holds about 98,000 clones, with roughly 86% as singletons. The sequencing input was peripheral blood. The receptor set was obtained from a man aged 50 to 60 with acute or convalescent COVID-19.

The chain carries TRBV7-2 and TRBJ1-6, with TRBD1 identical over 9 bases. Germline V gives CDR1 SGHTA, CDR2 FQGNSA. J gave up 9 bases and V 5 bases, and 8 bases lay outside the gene matches. This CDR3 has 15 residues. The CDR3 here is CASSVEGQGGSPLHF. CDR3 nucleotides: TGTGCCAGCAGCGTGGAGGGACAGGGTGGTTCACCCCTCCACTTT. Combining the CDR3 with reference TRBV7-2 and TRBJ1-6 gives the whole variable domain GAGVSQSPSNKVTEKGKDVELRCDPISGHTALYWYRQSLGQGLEFLIYFQGNSAPDKSGLPSDRFSAERTGGSVSTLTIQRTQQEDSAVYLCASSVEGQGGSPLHFGNGTRLTVT.

The chain carries TRBV18 and TRBJ1-1; D is perhaps TRBD1 (5 bases). Per the germline V gene, CDR1 is KGHSH and CDR2 is LQKENI. Between the trimmed V and J ends, which lost 6 bases and 0 bases, there was a span of 11 bases. The CDR3 has 14 amino acids. For the CDR3, the DNA is TGTGCCAGCTCCCAGGGCCAAATGAACACTGAAGCTTTCTTT. Translating it yields CASSQGQMNTEAFF.

V usage is TRBV19 and J usage is TRBJ2-2; 9 bases line up with TRBD1. The CDR3 consists of 16 residues. V was pared by 3 bases and J by 6 bases, with 8 bases of the junction left unmatched. Germline V gene sequence: CDR1 LNHDA, CDR2 SQIVND (reference sequence). The CDR3 nucleotides read TGTGCCAGTAGTATCTTACGGGACAGGGATGCCGGGGAGCTGTTTTTT. As protein: CASSILRDRDAGELFF.

This chain links TRBV5-1 with TRBJ1-1; 7 bases agree with TRBD1. V lost 4 bases, J lost 0 bases, and 3 bases stayed unmatched. CDR3 length: 14 amino acids. The germline V gene encodes CDR1 SGHRS and CDR2 YFSETQ. The CDR3 DNA is TGCGCCAGCAGCCCCGGGACAGTGAACACTGAAGCTTTCTTT. Translation: CASSPGTVNTEAFF. The variable domain in full, completed from reference TRBV5-1 and TRBJ1-1, reads KAGVTQTPRYLIKTRGQQVTLSCSPISGHRSVSWYQQTPGQGLQFLFEYFSETQRNKGNFPGRFSGRQFSNSRSEMNVSTLELGDSALYLCASSPGTVNTEAFFGQGTRLTVV.

In DNA, the CDR3 is TGTGCCAGGAACAGGGGGCGAGGCTATGGCTACACCTTC. As protein: CARNRGRGYGYTF. The chain couples TRBV2 to TRBJ1-2; the match to TRBD1 covers 9 bases. The germline V gene has CDR1 SNHLY and CDR2 FYNNEI. With 9 bases clipped from V and 4 bases from J, the junction kept 6 bases outside the gene matches. The CDR3 consists of 13 residues. Full variable domain (outside the CDR3, taken from reference TRBV2 and TRBJ1-2): EPEVTQTPSHQVTQMGQEVILRCVPISNHLYFYWYRQILGQKVEFLVSFYNNEISEKSEIFDDQFSVERPDGSNFTLKIRSTKLEDSAMYFCARNRGRGYGYTFGSGTRLTVV.

This chain connects TRBV5-1 to TRBJ2-6, with D perhaps TRBD1 (6 bases). This CDR3 region has 16 residues. The germline CDR1 and CDR2 sequences are SGHRS and YFSETQ. Trimming took off 4 bases at V and 0 bases at J, with 11 bases between the two ends. Written as DNA, the CDR3 is TGCGCCAGCAGCGAGGGACATTACTCTGGGGCCAACGTCCTGACTTTC. It yields the protein CASSEGHYSGANVLTF.

V usage is TRBV10-3 and J usage is TRBJ2-7; 9 bases align to TRBD1. V lost 2 bases, J lost 3 bases, and 5 bases stayed unmatched. Germline V gene data show CDR1 as ENHRY and CDR2 as SYGVKD. The CDR3 sequence is 15 residues long. The chain's CDR3 is CAISEGTGHLYEQYF. CDR3 nucleotide sequence: TGTGCCATCAGTGAGGGGACAGGGCACCTCTACGAGCAGTACTTC.

The chain recombines TRBV19 with TRBJ1-2, with D tentatively TRBD1 (5 bases). This CDR3 spans 17 amino acids. Deletions cut 3 bases from V and 2 bases from J, with 19 bases between. Germline V gene sequence: CDR1 LNHDA, CDR2 SQIVND (reference sequence). CDR3 region: CASSIDPSGIPNYGYTF. CDR3 in DNA: TGTGCCAGTAGTATCGATCCGTCAGGGATACCAAACTATGGCTACACCTTC.

The rearrangement uses TRBV27 and TRBJ1-2; TRBD1 is a possible D gene (6 bases). V gave up 5 bases and J gave up 3 bases, with 16 bases separating them. The CDR3 loop spans 15 amino acids. Germline CDR1 and CDR2: MNHEY and SMNVEV (reference sequence). The CDR3 loop reads CASSPLQGADYGYTF. Here the CDR3 DNA reads TGTGCCAGCAGTCCCTTACAGGGTGCGGACTATGGCTACACCTTC.

The V call is TRBV3-1 (or the pseudogene TRBV3-2), the J call TRBJ2-2; 11 positions match TRBD1. This CDR3 comprises 18 residues. V shed 6 bases and J 7 bases; nucleotides not matched to a gene: 16. Germline CDR1 LGHDT, CDR2 YNNKEL (reference sequence). The DNA of the CDR3 is TGTGCCAGCAGGAAAACCGGGACAGGGGGAATCAGCGGCGGGGAGCTGTTTTTT. Protein sequence: CASRKTGTGGISGGELFF.

The chain employs TRBV27 and TRBJ2-2; 9 nucleotides align to TRBD2. The CDR3 consists of 17 residues. V was clipped by 1 base and J by 0 bases; unmatched bases: 3. Germline CDR1 reads MNHEY; CDR2 reads SMNVEV (reference sequence). DNA of the CDR3: TGTGCCAGCAGTTTATTTGCTAGCGGGGCGAACACCGGGGAGCTGTTTTTT. Translated, it gives CASSLFASGANTGELFF.

V is TRBV29-1 and J is TRBJ2-7; TRBD2 might be the D (6 bases). The CDR3 is 13 amino acids. Germline V gene lookup returns CDR1 SQVTM and CDR2 ANQGSEA. The ends were cut back, 7 bases at V and 7 bases at J, with 20 bases in the middle. CDR3 residues: CSGFAGTPREQYF. CDR3 sequence (DNA): TGCAGCGGATTTGCGGGGACCCCTAGGGAGCAGTACTTC.

The genes are TRBV19 and TRBJ1-1; maybe TRBD1 (5 bases). The V gene lost 3 bases and the J gene lost 5 bases, with 10 bases spanning the gap. This CDR3 spans 13 amino acids. The germline gives CDR1 LNHDA, CDR2 SQIVND (reference sequence). The CDR3 loop reads CASSISGYTEAFF. Written as DNA, the CDR3 is TGTGCCAGTAGTATTTCAGGGTATACTGAAGCTTTCTTT.

The chain couples TRBV19 to TRBJ2-3; the match to TRBD2 covers 14 bases. J lost 6 bases, V lost 5 bases, and 7 bases had no gene match. The CDR3 covers 16 residues. From germline, CDR1 is LNHDA and CDR2 SQIVND (reference sequence). The CDR3 protein is CASSYGTSGSVDTQYF. In DNA, the CDR3 is TGTGCCAGTAGTTATGGGACTAGCGGGAGTGTCGATACGCAGTATTTT.

This chain links TRBV3-1 (or the pseudogene TRBV3-2) with TRBJ2-7; 8 bases map to TRBD1. The junction had 6 bases not matched to a gene; V was cut back by 1 base and J by 4 bases. The CDR3 sequence is 15 residues long. CDR1 LGHDT and CDR2 YNNKEL come from the germline V gene (reference sequence). The CDR3 nucleotides read TGTGCCAGCAGCCAAGGTCCAGGGGGCTGGTACGAGCAGTACTTC. Protein product: CASSQGPGGWYEQYF.

This clone has a handful of counts. The chain recombines TRBV6-5 with TRBJ1-5; a weak D match, TRBD1 (6 bases). The V end lost 6 bases, the J end lost 4 bases, and 10 bases lay between the germline ends. The CDR3 extends over 13 amino acids. The germline gives CDR1 MNHEY, CDR2 SVGAGI. This CDR3 is CASRRGGNQPQHF. The CDR3 nucleotides read TGTGCCAGCAGAAGAGGGGGTAATCAGCCCCAGCATTTT.

This chain joins TRBV5-1 and TRBJ1-2, with D tentatively TRBD1 (5 bases). V was trimmed by 4 bases and J by 1 base, leaving 17 bases between them. Germline CDR1 is SGHRS and CDR2 is YFSETQ. This CDR3 has 16 amino acids. The CDR3 is CASSRGNQGINYGYTF. The CDR3 region has the DNA TGCGCCAGCAGCAGGGGTAACCAGGGAATTAACTATGGCTACACCTTC.

The chain carries TRBV9 and TRBJ2-5; a weak D match, TRBD2 (6 bases). V gave up 7 bases and J gave up 4 bases, with 14 bases separating them. Germline CDR1 reads SGDLS; CDR2 reads YYNGEE. This CDR3 region has 13 residues. CDR3 sequence reads: CASGGFSSETQYF. CDR3 sequence (DNA): TGTGCCAGCGGAGGGTTTAGTTCAGAGACCCAGTACTTC.

J is TRBJ1-2 and V is TRBV6-5; D may be TRBD1 (5 bases). The CDR3 spans 13 residues. Germline V lookup: CDR1 MNHEY, CDR2 SVGAGI. Trimming pared 6 bases from V and 1 base from J, leaving 9 bases between. The CDR3 region is CASRRDSNYGYTF. CDR3 nucleotide sequence: TGTGCCAGCAGGCGCGACAGTAACTATGGCTACACCTTC.

The gene calls are TRBV4-1 and TRBJ2-7; 8 nucleotides match TRBD2. Germline loops: CDR1 MGHRA, CDR2 YSYEKL. The CDR3 length is 16 residues. The V gene end was trimmed by 0 bases and the J gene end by 4 bases; junction bases not matched to a gene: 8. CDR3 nucleotides: TGCGCCAGCAGCCAAGATATTTCGGGAGGGTGGTACGAGCAGTACTTC. Residues: CASSQDISGGWYEQYF.